This entry describes one T cell receptor beta chain. This clone was counted a few times. The antigen this receptor binds is unknown. No quality values exist for individual bases; no much larger clone is one base distant. The cysteine opens and the phenylalanine closes a CDR3 of 13 amino acids. Only the CDR3 DNA stays, 39 bases, in frame from base 1. Deletion took 2 bases off V and 0 bases off J, with a span of 4 bases between the germline ends. CDR1 and CDR2 are drawn from the germline V gene (reference sequence): LNHDA, SQIVND. The entire isolated RNA was reverse transcribed using the High Capacity cDNA Reverse Transcription Kit, and thus expressed TCRB transcripts were sequenced. Naive, central memory and regulatory T cell samples underwent deep immunoSEQ sequencing, averaging about 3.5 million total reads per sample. Sorted cells were lysed in RLT buffer and RNA was extracted with DNase-treated RNeasy Micro or Mini kits, depending on cell number. To prevent cross-contamination, each cell subset was processed individually, whereas patient and healthy donor samples were processed jointly. TCRB sequences were amplified from cDNA with the immunoSEQ multiplex PCR, producing 87-bp fragments spanning the CDR3 region. The amplicons were sequenced using the Illumina HiSeq platform. The source study handled its data this way. Synthetic template baselines were used to correct PCR bias computationally, reads within Hamming distance 2 were collapsed, and singletons that could not be merged were discarded. Reads were aligned against IMGT to assign V, D and J genes, CDR3 length and insertions or deletions at six rearrangement sites. Within each subset, clonotype counts were normalized to sorted cell number, after which true diversity and Gini coefficients were computed with the tcR R package. The overlap coefficient, calculated on TCRB nucleotide sequences, was used to measure repertoire sharing. Out-of-frame TCRB sequences from naive cells were analyzed as a proxy for the pre-selection repertoire. The source is immuneACCESS, and TCRdb retained only in-frame sequences with V and J called. Part of the clones is not carried over; for the studies checked, unresolved V genes explain less than half of this, and the remainder is unexplained. That table gives V, J and clone size, and the DNA gave D and trimming. For this sample there are 300,000 or so clones; roughly an eighth appear just once. The ten largest clones take up more than 0.015% of the sample.

This specimen comes from a study of beta chain features in type 1 diabetes (dated by TCRdb to 2017 to 2018). The study in broad terms: Patients and healthy donors did not differ in mean age, gender distribution, total cell number or subset yield. Whereas all 30 or so donors provided naive and central memory subsets, regulatory and stem cell-like memory subsets were isolated from just 8 patients and roughly eight healthy donors. A total of about 100,000,000 sorted cells were examined across all samples, and RNA yield correlated strongly with the number of cells per subset. In the study, TCRB repertoires of sorted circulating CD4+ T cell subsets from recently diagnosed type 1 diabetes patients were compared with those of matched healthy donors. Results and caveats for the whole study, not just this receptor: A moderate but significant shortening of TCRB CDR3 length was observed in type 1 diabetes patients in all four CD4+ subsets. Because small numbers of individuals were included in the HLA sub-analyses, any influence of HLA type on TCRB rearrangement was left unresolved. Because cDNA was sequenced instead of genomic DNA, highly expressing activated cells could be over-represented, though the groups showed no difference in activation or CD3 levels. Fewer insertions and more nucleotide deletions at VDJ recombination sites were observed in patients with type 1 diabetes, implying thymic rearrangement abnormalities. Shorter templates might have been favored by PCR, but patient and control samples were amplified and corrected together, so both groups would have been affected equally by any skew. Naive, central memory and regulatory TCRB repertoires appeared more similar among patients than among healthy donors.

From each donor, a single peripheral blood sample of approximately 110 mL on average was drawn into heparinised tubes. A BD FACSAria II and a panel including CD45RO, CCR7, CD25, CD127, CD95 and CD27 were used to sort naive, central memory, regulatory and stem cell-like memory CD4+ T cells. A purity above 95% was achieved for all sorted populations. PBMCs were separated immediately by Lymphoprep density gradient centrifugation and were stained directly, without being cultured. So that batch effects would be minimized, each experiment stained and sorted samples in pairs, pairing one healthy donor with one patient.

The rearranged chain carries TRBV19 and TRBJ1-1; the D gene lacks a confident call. This TCR came from a man younger than 45 with type 1 diabetes. The sample comprised naive CD4+ T cells from blood. What the cell subset or site label conveys for this sample: true naive CD4+ T cells. CDR3 reads: CASSIQVNTEAFF. In nucleotides, the sequence is TGTGCCAGTAGTATACAGGTGAACACTGAAGCTTTCTTT.